The TCR beta chain under discussion was sequenced for a study of CD8+CD57+ T cells in acquired aplastic anemia. Findings and limits, study-wide: Patients shared some 30 CD8+ CDR3 sequences with controls.

Per the germline V gene, CDR1 is DFQATT and CDR2 is SNEGSKA (reference sequence). Trimming removed 1 base at V and 0 bases at J, with 1 base between. CDR3 length: 12 amino acids. By flow cytometry, patients selected for sequencing had shown an expansion of CD8+CD57+ cells. This clonotype has a count of ten or more. What it recognizes is unknown. Researchers used genomic DNA as the template to profile TCR beta VDJ and CDR3. Each CDR3 protein gets one entry after TCRdb re-called the reads with MiXCR. Of around 500,000 distinct CDR3 sequences in the sample, roughly a third were seen once. Sequenced input: sorted CD4+, CD8+, or CD8+CD57+ T cells (not recorded which) from PBMCs. The sequence derives from a human donor with aplastic anemia. The gene calls are TRBV20-1 and TRBJ1-3; no firm D call. The CDR3 reads CSARVSGNTIYF. The CDR3 DNA follows: TGCAGTGCTAGAGTCTCTGGAAACACCATATATTTT.